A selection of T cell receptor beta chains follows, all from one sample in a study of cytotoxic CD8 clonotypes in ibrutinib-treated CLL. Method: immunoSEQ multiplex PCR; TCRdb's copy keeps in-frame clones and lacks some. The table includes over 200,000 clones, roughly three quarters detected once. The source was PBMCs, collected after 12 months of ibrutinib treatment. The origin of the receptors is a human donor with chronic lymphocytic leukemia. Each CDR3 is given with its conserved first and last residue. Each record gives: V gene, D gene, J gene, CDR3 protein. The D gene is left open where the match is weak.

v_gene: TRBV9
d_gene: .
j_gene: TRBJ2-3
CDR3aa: CASSIRGDQNLDTQYF

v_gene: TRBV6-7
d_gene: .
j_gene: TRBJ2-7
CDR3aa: CASTIGTPREQYF

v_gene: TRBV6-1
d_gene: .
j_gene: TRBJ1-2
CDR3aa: CASSEERNYGYTF

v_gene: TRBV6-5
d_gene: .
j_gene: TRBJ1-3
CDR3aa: CASSRPGSAGNTIYF

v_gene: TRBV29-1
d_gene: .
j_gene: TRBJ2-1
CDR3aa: CSVTNLQGPKDEQFF

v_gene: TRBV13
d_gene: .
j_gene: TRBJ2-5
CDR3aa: CASSLVGQETQYF

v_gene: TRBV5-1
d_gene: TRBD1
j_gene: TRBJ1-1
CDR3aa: CASSLQGAGGYTEAFF

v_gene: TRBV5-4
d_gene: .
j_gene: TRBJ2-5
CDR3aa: CASFVWTHQETQYF

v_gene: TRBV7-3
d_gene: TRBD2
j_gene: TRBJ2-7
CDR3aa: CASSLTWALVWGRETLASDEQYF

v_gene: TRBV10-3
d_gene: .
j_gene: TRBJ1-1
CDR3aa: CAIRPEGGEAFF

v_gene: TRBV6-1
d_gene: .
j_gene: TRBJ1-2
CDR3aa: CASSAQGQNFYGYTF

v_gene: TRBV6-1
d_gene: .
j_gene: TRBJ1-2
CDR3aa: CASSEARGNYGYTF

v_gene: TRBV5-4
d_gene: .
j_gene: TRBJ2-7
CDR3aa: CASSPEGGGPYEQYF

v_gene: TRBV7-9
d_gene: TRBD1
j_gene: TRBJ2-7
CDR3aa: CASSLGGTGYHEQYF

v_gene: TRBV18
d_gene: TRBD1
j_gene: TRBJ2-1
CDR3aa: CASSPRQGMGYNEQFF